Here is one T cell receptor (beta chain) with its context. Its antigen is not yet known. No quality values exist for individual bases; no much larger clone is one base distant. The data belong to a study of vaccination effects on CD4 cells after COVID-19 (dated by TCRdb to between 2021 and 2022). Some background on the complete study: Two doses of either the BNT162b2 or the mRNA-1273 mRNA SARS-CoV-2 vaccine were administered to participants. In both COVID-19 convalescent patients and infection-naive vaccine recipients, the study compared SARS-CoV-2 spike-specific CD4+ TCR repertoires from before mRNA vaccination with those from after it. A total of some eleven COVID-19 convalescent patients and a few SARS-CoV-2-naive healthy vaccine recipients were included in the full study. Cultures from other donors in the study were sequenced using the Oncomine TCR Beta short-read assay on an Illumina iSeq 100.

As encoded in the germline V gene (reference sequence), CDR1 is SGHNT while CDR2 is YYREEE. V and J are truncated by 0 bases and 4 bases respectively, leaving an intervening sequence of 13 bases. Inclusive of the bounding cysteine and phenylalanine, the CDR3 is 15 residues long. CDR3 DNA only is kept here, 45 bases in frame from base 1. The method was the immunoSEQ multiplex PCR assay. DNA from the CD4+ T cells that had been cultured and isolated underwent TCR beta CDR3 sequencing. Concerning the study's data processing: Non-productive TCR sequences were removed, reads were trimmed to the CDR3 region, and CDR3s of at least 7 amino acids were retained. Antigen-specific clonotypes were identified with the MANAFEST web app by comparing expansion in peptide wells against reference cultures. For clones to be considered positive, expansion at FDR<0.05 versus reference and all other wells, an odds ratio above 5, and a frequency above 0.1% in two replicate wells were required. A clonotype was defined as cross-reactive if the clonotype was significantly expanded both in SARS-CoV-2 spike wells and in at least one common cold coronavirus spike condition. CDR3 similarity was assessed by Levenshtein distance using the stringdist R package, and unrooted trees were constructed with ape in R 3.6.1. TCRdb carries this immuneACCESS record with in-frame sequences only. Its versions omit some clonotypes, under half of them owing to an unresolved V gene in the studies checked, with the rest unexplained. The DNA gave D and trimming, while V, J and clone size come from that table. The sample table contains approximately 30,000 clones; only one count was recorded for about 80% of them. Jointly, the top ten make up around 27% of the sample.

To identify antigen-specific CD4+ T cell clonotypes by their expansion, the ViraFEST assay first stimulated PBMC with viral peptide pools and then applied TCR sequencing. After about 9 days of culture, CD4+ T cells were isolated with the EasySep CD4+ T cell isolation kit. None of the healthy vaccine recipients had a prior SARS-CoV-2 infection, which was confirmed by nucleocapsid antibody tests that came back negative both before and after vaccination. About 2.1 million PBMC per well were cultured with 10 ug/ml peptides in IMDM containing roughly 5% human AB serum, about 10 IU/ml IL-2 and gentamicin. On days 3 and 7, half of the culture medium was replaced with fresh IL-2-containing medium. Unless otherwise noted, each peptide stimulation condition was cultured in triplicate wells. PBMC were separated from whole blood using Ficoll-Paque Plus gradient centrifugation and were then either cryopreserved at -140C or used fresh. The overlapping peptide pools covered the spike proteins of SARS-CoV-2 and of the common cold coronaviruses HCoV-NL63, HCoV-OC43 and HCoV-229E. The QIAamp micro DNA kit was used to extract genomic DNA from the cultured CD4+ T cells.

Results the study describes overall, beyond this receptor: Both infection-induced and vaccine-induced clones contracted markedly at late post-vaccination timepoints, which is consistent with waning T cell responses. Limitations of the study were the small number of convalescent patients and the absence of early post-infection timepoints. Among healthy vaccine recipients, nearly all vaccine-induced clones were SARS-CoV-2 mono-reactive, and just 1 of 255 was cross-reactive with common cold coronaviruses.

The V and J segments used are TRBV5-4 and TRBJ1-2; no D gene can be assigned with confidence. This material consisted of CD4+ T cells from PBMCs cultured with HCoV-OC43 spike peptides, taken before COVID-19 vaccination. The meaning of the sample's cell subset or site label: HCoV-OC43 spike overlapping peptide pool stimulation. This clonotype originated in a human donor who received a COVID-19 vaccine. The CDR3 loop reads CASSLGGGGFYGYTF. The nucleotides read TGTGCCAGCAGCTTGGGTGGCGGAGGATTCTATGGCTACACCTTC.